The 14 T cell receptor beta chains below all came from one sample that was sequenced in a study of Graves' ophthalmopathy and Graves' hyperthyroidism. TCR beta CDR3 amplification used RNA transcripts. The workflow started with a first-round RT-PCR run with HTBI primers and then moved on to a second-round multiplex PCR. MiXCR was run by TCRdb on the multiplex PCR reads, yielding one entry per CDR3 protein. This repertoire shows 150,000 or so distinct CDR3 sequences, about 40% found once; its top ten account for under 6.5%. Specimen: peripheral blood. These receptors were obtained from a woman between 40 and 55 years old with Graves' ophthalmopathy.

This clonotype was detected many times. The V call is TRBV28, the J call TRBJ2-7; 8 nucleotides align to TRBD2. The ends lost 3 bases at V and 3 bases at J; junction bases unmatched: 4. This CDR3 has 14 amino acids. Germline CDR1 is MDHEN and CDR2 is SYDVKM. The chain's CDR3 is CASSFLSGSYEQYF. The CDR3 nucleotides are TGTGCCAGCAGTTTTTTGAGCGGGAGCTACGAGCAGTACTTC.

This clonotype was observed a few times. The V call is TRBV6-1, the J call TRBJ1-5; unclear D gene. V lost 6 bases, J lost 1 base, and 10 bases lay in between. The CDR3 spans 14 residues. Germline-derived CDR1 and CDR2 are MNHNS and SASEGT. CDR3 in DNA: TGTGCCAGCAGGACGGCGAGAAGCAATCAGCCCCAGCATTTT. Protein sequence: CASRTARSNQPQHF.

Many counts were recorded for this clonotype. This chain uses TRBV20-1 with TRBJ2-5; no clear D. With 0 bases removed from V and 1 base from J, the gap between germline ends came to 6 bases. Germline CDR1 is DFQATT and CDR2 is SNEGSKA (reference sequence). The CDR3 spans 13 residues. CDR3 sequence reads: CSARDTPQETQYF. In DNA form, the CDR3 reads TGCAGTGCTAGAGATACGCCCCAAGAGACCCAGTACTTC.

This clonotype occurred a few times. V usage is TRBV7-2 and J usage is TRBJ2-2; D may be TRBD2 (6 bases). The germline CDR1 and CDR2 sequences are SGHTA and FQGNSA. Trimming shortened V by 3 bases and J by 6 bases, and 8 bases separated the two germline ends. The length of the CDR3 is 13 residues. Here the CDR3 DNA reads TGTGCCAGCAGCTTCTGGGACTCCGGGGAGCTGTTTTTT. Its protein is CASSFWDSGELFF.

This chain links TRBV6-5 with TRBJ1-2; a weak D match, TRBD1 (6 bases). V shed 2 bases and J shed 6 bases, with 13 bases lying between them. In germline, CDR1 is MNHEY, CDR2 SVGAGI. The length of the CDR3 is 14 residues. The CDR3 region is CASSYRGGGNGYTF. The DNA for the CDR3 is TGTGCCAGCAGTTACCGAGGGGGGGGTAATGGCTACACCTTC.

This clonotype appeared many times. The chain is built from TRBV7-2 and TRBJ1-2; D is uncertain. Trimming took off 3 bases at V and 7 bases at J, with 9 bases between the two ends. The CDR3 is 12 residues long. Germline CDR1 and CDR2: SGHTA and FQGNSA. The CDR3 DNA reads TGTGCCAGCAGCTTGCCAGGTCGTGGCTACACCTTC. Translating gives CASSLPGRGYTF.

This clonotype was observed at least ten times. This sequence joins TRBV28 and TRBJ1-4, with TRBD1 identical over 7 bases. The V gene's germline CDR1 is MDHEN and CDR2 SYDVKM. V shed 5 bases, J shed 0 bases, and the junction held 6 bases outside the gene matches. The length of the CDR3 is 16 residues. CDR3 region: CASSAGQTATNEKLFF. In DNA, the CDR3 is TGTGCCAGCAGTGCGGGACAGACCGCAACTAATGAAAAACTGTTTTTT.

This clonotype has a count of ten or more. The chain joins TRBV24-1 to TRBJ2-7; no definite D call. CDR1 and CDR2 from the germline V gene are KGHDR and SFDVKD. V was trimmed by 3 bases and J by 3 bases, leaving 8 bases between them. This CDR3 is 13 amino acids long. DNA of the CDR3: TGTGCCACCAGTGATGGAGAAAACTACGAGCAGTACTTC. Translation: CATSDGENYEQYF.

This clonotype has ten or more counts. The DNA for the CDR3 is TGTGCCACCAGCAGAGATAGGTCCATCTCCTACGAGCAGTACTTC. This sequence encodes CATSRDRSISYEQYF. V gene TRBV15 combines with J gene TRBJ2-7; D is unresolved. Trimming took 0 bases from V and 0 from J, leaving 9 bases between them. The CDR3 runs 15 residues. The germline CDR1 and CDR2 sequences are LNHNV and YYDKDF (reference sequence).

This chain links TRBV13 with TRBJ2-7, with TRBD2 matching over 8 bases. V lost 5 bases and J lost 0; bases outside the gene matches: 9. Germline V lookup: CDR1 PRHDT, CDR2 FYEKMQ (reference sequence). The CDR3 loop spans 16 amino acids. CDR3 bases: TGTGCCAGCAGCCTTAGCGGGATGGAGGGCTCCTACGAGCAGTACTTC. It encodes CASSLSGMEGSYEQYF.

This clonotype was counted only a few times. This chain uses TRBV12-3 or TRBV12-4 with TRBJ1-2, with 9 bases matching TRBD1. CDR3 length: 15 amino acids. Trimming removed 1 base from V and 7 bases from J; junction bases left unmatched: 7. The CDR3 spells CASSLDWDRESGYTF. CDR3 DNA: TGTGCCAGCAGTTTAGATTGGGACAGGGAGAGTGGCTACACCTTC.

The table lists this clonotype with many counts. The V call is TRBV4-1, the J call TRBJ1-6; D unclear. V was clipped by 0 bases and J by 7 bases, with 7 bases between them. The CDR3 runs 14 residues. In germline, CDR1 is MGHRA, CDR2 YSYEKL. This CDR3 reads CASSQEGRNSPLHF. Here the CDR3 DNA reads TGCGCCAGCAGCCAAGAAGGGAGGAATTCACCCCTCCACTTT.

J is TRBJ1-2 and V is TRBV15, with 7 bases lining up with TRBD1. Trimming cost V 9 bases and J 0 bases; bases outside gene matches: 13. Germline CDR1 is LNHNV and CDR2 is YYDKDF (reference sequence). The CDR3 contains 16 residues. The CDR3 bases are TGTGCCACGAGGGACAGAAGGGTCTCGGCTAACTATGGCTACACCTTC. Residues: CATRDRRVSANYGYTF. Using reference TRBV15 and TRBJ1-2 for the parts outside the CDR3, the full variable domain is DAMVIQNPRYQVTQFGKPVTLSCSQTLNHNVMYWYQQKSSQAPKLLFHYYDKDFNNEADTPDNFQSRRPNTSFCFLDIRSPGLGDTAMYLCATRDRRVSANYGYTFGSGTRLTVV.

The rearrangement joins TRBV7-2 to TRBJ2-7; TRBD2 aligns across 9 bases. This CDR3 has 15 residues. Germline V gene sequence: CDR1 SGHTA, CDR2 FQGNSA. With 1 base clipped from V and 3 bases from J, the junction kept 4 bases outside the gene matches. DNA for the CDR3: TGTGCCAGCAGCTTAGGGGGACTAGCAAACTACGAGCAGTACTTC. It encodes CASSLGGLANYEQYF.